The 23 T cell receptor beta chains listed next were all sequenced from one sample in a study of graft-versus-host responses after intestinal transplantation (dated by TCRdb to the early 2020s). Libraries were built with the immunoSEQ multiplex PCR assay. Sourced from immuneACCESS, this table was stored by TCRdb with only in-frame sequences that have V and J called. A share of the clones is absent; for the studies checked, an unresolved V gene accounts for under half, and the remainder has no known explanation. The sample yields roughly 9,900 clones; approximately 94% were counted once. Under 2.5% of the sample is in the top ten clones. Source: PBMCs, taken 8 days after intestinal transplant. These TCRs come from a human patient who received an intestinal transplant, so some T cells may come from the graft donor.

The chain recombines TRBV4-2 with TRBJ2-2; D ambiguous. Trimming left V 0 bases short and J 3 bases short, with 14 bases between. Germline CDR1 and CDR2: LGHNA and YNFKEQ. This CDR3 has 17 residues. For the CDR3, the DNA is TGTGCCAGCAGCCAAGATGTCGGCAGCTACGACACCGGGGAGCTGTTTTTT. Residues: CASSQDVGSYDTGELFF.

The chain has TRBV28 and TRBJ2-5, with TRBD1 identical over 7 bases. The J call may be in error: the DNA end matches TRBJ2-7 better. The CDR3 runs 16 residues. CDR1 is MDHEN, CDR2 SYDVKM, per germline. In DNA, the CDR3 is TGTGCCAGCAGCCCGGAGACCGGGACAGTCTCCTACGAGCAGTACTTC. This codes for CASSPETGTVSYEQYF.

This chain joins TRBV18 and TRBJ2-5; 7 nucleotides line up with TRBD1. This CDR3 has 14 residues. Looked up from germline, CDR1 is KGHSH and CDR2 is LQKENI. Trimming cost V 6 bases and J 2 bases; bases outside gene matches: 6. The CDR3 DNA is TGTGCCAGCTCGCCCCGGGACAGACAAGAGACCCAGTACTTC. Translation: CASSPRDRQETQYF. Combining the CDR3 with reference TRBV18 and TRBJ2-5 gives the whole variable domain NAGVMQNPRHLVRRRGQEARLRCSPMKGHSHVYWYRQLPEEGLKFMVYLQKENIIDESGMPKERFSAEFPKEGPSILRIQQVVRGDSAAYFCASSPRDRQETQYFGPGTRLLVL.

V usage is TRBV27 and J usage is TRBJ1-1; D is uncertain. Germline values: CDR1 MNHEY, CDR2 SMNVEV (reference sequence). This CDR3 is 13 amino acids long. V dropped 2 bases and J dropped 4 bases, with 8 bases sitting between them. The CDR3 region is CASSLGWGTEAFF. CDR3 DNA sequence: TGTGCCAGCAGTTTAGGGTGGGGCACTGAAGCTTTCTTT.

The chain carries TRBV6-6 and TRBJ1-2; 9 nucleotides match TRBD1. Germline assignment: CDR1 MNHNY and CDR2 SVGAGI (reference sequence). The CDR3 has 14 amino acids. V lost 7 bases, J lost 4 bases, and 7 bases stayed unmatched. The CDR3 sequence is CASNEGTGLYGYTF. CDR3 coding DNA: TGTGCCAGCAATGAGGGGACAGGGCTCTATGGCTACACCTTC.

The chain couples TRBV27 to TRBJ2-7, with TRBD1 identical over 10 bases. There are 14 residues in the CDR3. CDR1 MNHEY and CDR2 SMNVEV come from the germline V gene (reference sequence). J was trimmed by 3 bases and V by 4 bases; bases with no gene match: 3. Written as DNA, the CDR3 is TGTGCCAGCAGTTCCCGGACAGGGGGCTACGAGCAGTACTTC. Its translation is CASSSRTGGYEQYF.

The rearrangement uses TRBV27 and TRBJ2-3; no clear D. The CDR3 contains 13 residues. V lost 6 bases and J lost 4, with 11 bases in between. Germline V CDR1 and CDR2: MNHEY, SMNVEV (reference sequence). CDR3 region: CASSPLLADTQYF. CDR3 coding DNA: TGTGCCAGCAGCCCCCTTTTAGCAGATACGCAGTATTTT.

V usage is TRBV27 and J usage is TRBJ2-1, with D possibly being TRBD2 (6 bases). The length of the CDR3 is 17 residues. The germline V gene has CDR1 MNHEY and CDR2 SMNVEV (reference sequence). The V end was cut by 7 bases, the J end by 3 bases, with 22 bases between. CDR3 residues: CASTSGLRGNGYNEQFF. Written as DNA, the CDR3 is TGTGCCAGCACATCAGGGCTACGCGGGAACGGCTACAATGAGCAGTTCTTC.

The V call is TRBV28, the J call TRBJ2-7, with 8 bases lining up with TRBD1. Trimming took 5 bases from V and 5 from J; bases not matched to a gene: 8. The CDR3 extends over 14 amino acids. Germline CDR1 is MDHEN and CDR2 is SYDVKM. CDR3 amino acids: CASSPLGQGHEQYF. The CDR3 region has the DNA TGTGCCAGCAGTCCCCTAGGACAGGGCCACGAGCAGTACTTC.

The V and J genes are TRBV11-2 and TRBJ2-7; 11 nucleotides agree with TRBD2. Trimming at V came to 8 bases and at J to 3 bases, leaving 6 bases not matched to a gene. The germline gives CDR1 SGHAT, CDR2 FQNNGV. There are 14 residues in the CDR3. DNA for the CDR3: TGTGCCAGCGCCCTAGCGGGAGGCGTCTACGAGCAGTACTTC. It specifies CASALAGGVYEQYF.

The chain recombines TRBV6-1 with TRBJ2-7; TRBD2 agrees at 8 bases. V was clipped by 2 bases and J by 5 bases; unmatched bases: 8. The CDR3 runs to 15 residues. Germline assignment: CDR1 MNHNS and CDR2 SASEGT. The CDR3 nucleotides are TGTGCCAGCAGTGAACATGGACTAGCTTACGACGAGCAGTACTTC. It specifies CASSEHGLAYDEQYF.

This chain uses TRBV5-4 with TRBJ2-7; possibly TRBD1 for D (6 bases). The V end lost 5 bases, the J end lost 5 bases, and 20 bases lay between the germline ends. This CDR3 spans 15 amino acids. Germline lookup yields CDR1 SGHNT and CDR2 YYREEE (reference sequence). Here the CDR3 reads CASSSKTGEFNEQYF. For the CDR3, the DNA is TGTGCCAGCAGTTCCAAGACAGGTGAATTCAACGAGCAGTACTTC.

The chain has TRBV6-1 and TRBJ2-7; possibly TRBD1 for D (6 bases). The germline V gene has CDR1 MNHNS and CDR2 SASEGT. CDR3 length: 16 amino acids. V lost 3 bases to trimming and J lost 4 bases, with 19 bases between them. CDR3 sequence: CASSEFLPRGNYEQYF. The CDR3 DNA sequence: TGTGCCAGCAGTGAGTTTCTTCCCAGGGGTAATTACGAGCAGTACTTC.

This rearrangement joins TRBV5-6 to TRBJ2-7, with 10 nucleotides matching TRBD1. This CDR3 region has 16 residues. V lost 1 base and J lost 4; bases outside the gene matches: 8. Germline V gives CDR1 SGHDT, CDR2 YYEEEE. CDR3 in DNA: TGTGCCAGCAGCTTGATTTTAGGGACAGGGGAGTACGAGCAGTACTTC. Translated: CASSLILGTGEYEQYF.

The DNA of the CDR3 is TGCAGTGCTAGGACGGAGACCCAGTACTTC. Translating gives CSARTETQYF. The chain combines TRBV20-1 with TRBJ2-5; D unclear. V lost 3 bases and J lost 5, with 4 bases in between. Germline V CDR1 and CDR2: DFQATT, SNEGSKA (reference sequence). The CDR3 totals 10 residues.

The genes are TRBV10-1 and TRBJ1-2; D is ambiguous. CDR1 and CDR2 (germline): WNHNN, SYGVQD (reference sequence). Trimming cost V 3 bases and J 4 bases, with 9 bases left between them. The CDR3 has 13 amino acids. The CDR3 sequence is CASSEWGSYGYTF. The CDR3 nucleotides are TGCGCCAGCAGTGAATGGGGTAGCTATGGCTACACCTTC.

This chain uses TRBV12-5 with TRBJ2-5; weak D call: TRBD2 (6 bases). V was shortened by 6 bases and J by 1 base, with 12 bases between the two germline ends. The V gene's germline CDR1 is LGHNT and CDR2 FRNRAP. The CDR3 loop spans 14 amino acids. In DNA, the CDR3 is TGTGCTAGTGGCCCTGGCGGGATCCAAGAGACCCAGTACTTC. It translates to CASGPGGIQETQYF.

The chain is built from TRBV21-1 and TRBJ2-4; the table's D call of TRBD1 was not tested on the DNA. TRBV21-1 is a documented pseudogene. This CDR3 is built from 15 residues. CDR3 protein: CASSKGHVAKNIQYF. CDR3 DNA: TGTGCCAGCAGCAAAGGTCATGTAGCCAAAAACATTCAGTACTTC.

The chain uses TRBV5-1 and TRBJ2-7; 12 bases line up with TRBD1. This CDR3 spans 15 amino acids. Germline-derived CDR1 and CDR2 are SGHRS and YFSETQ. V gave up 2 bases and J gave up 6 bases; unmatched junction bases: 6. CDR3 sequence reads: CASSFAGQGAFEQYF. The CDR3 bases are TGCGCCAGCAGCTTCGCGGGACAGGGGGCATTCGAGCAGTACTTC.

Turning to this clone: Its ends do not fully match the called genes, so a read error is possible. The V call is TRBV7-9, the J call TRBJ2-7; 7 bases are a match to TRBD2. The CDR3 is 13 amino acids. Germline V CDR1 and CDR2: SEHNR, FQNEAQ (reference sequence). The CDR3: CVSSASGSYEQYF. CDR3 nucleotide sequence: TGTGTCAGCAGCGCTAGCGGTTCCTACGAGCAGTACTTC. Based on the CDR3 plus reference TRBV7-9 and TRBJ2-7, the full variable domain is DTGVSQNPRHKITKRGQNVTFRCDPISEHNRLYWYRQTLGQGPEFLTYFQNEAQLEKSRLLSDRFSAERPKGSFSTLEIQRTEQGDSAMYLCVSSASGSYEQYFGPGTRLTVT.

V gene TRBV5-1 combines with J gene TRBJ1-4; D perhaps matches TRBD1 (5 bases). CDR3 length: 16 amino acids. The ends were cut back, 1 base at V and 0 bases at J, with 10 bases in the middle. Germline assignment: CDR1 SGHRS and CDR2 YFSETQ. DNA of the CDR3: TGCGCCAGCAGCTTGTCCGGGGGATCAACTAATGAAAAACTGTTTTTT. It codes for CASSLSGGSTNEKLFF.

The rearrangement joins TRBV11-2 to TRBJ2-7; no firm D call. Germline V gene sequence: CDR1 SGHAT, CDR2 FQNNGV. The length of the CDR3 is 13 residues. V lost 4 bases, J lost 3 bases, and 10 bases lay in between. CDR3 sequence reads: CASSSEESYEQYF. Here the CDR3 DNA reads TGTGCCAGCAGCTCCGAGGAGAGCTACGAGCAGTACTTC.

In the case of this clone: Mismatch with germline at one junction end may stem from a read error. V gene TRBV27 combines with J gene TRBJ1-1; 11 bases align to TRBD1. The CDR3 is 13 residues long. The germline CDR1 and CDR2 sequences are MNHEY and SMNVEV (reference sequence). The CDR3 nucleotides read TGTGCCTCATCGAAGGACAGGGGGCGCGGGGTGCTCTTT. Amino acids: CASSKDRGRGVLF.